This entry lists 32 T cell receptor beta chains sequenced from one sample in a study of T cell responses to AZD1222 COVID-19 vaccine. The protocol was immunoSEQ multiplex PCR, while the TCRdb copy is restricted to in-frame clones and leaves out a portion. Of 85,000 to 90,000 clones listed, approximately 88% are singletons. Sample: peripheral blood, taken on day 0 of AZD1222 vaccination. All receptors derive from an adult in good health.

The chain couples TRBV2 to TRBJ2-3; 7 nucleotides match TRBD2. Germline V gene lookup returns CDR1 SNHLY and CDR2 FYNNEI. Trimming cost V 3 bases and J 2 bases; bases outside gene matches: 8. The CDR3 covers 16 residues. The CDR3: CASSEWLGTTTDTQYF. The DNA of the CDR3 is TGTGCCAGCAGTGAGTGGCTCGGGACTACCACAGATACGCAGTATTTT.

The chain carries TRBV18 and TRBJ1-1; weak D call: TRBD1 (6 bases). The CDR3 runs 14 residues. V lost 6 bases to trimming and J lost 0 bases, with 11 bases between them. Germline V CDR1 and CDR2: KGHSH, LQKENI. Here the CDR3 reads CASSTQGMNTEAFF. CDR3 nucleotides: TGTGCCAGCTCGACTCAGGGGATGAACACTGAAGCTTTCTTT.

This rearrangement joins TRBV18 to TRBJ1-1; D may be TRBD1 (5 bases). Germline V lookup: CDR1 KGHSH, CDR2 LQKENI. V was pared by 3 bases and J by 11 bases, with 10 bases between. This CDR3 region has 11 residues. The CDR3 spells CASSPPGGAFF. CDR3 bases: TGTGCCAGCTCACCCCCCGGGGGGGCTTTCTTT.

V is TRBV29-1 and J is TRBJ2-5; 7 bases are a match to TRBD2. This CDR3 spans 14 amino acids. J was trimmed by 7 bases and V by 6 bases; bases with no gene match: 14. Looked up from germline, CDR1 is SQVTM and CDR2 is ANQGSEA. CDR3 residues: CSVEIAGAQRTQYF. The DNA of the CDR3 is TGCAGCGTAGAGATAGCGGGTGCCCAGAGGACCCAGTACTTC.

The V and J genes are TRBV3-1 (or the pseudogene TRBV3-2) and TRBJ2-4; no clear D gene. The CDR3 covers 15 residues. CDR1 and CDR2 (germline): LGHDT, YNNKEL (reference sequence). V dropped 0 bases and J dropped 0 bases, with 6 bases sitting between them. Written as DNA, the CDR3 is TGTGCCAGCAGCCAAGATGACCGAGCCAAAAACATTCAGTACTTC. It translates to CASSQDDRAKNIQYF.

The rearrangement links TRBV19 to TRBJ2-1; 7 bases are a match to TRBD1. The V gene's germline CDR1 is LNHDA and CDR2 SQIVND (reference sequence). This CDR3 is 16 amino acids long. The trim removed 7 bases at V and 2 bases at J, leaving 11 bases unmatched. CDR3 DNA: TGTGCCAGTACGATATCGGGACAGAGTGCCTACAATGAGCAGTTCTTC. Amino acids: CASTISGQSAYNEQFF.

This clone was seen once. This chain joins TRBV30 and TRBJ1-1, with D perhaps matching TRBD1 (6 bases). This CDR3 spans 15 amino acids. V lost 3 bases and J lost 4, with 18 bases in between. Germline V gene lookup returns CDR1 GTSNPN and CDR2 SVGIG (reference sequence). CDR3 sequence (DNA): TGTGCCTGGAGCCAATGGGGGGGGCTGAGCACTGAAGCTTTCTTT. Amino acids: CAWSQWGGLSTEAFF.

This CDR3 reads CASSYRGKRNSPLHF. Here the CDR3 DNA reads TGTGCCAGCAGTTATCGGGGGAAACGGAATTCACCCCTCCACTTT. V is TRBV28 and J is TRBJ1-6, with D maybe TRBD1 (5 bases). The germline V gene has CDR1 MDHEN and CDR2 SYDVKM. This CDR3 region has 15 residues. Trimming removed 4 bases at V and 7 bases at J, with 14 bases between.

The chain carries TRBV7-8 and TRBJ1-5; the D is unclear. CDR1 and CDR2 from the germline V gene are SGHVS and FQNEAQ. V was cut by 1 base and J by 6 bases, with 13 bases left in between. The CDR3 runs 15 residues. The CDR3 loop reads CASSLGVGSGQPQHF. The CDR3 coding sequence is TGTGCCAGCAGCTTAGGGGTGGGTTCGGGTCAGCCCCAGCATTTT.

The V call is TRBV5-1, the J call TRBJ1-4; D not resolved. Germline V CDR1 and CDR2: SGHRS, YFSETQ. The CDR3 has 14 amino acids. V shed 2 bases and J shed 6 bases, with 11 bases lying between them. The CDR3 nucleotides read TGCGCCAGCAGCTTCGAAAGCACATATGAAAAACTGTTTTTT. This codes for CASSFESTYEKLFF.

This clone was recorded only once. The chain couples TRBV5-6 to TRBJ2-1; perhaps TRBD1 as D (6 bases). CDR1 is SGHDT and CDR2 is YYEEEE in the germline V gene. CDR3 length equals 14 residues. V was trimmed by 9 bases and J by 5 bases, leaving 18 bases between them. The chain's CDR3 is CATATGTTNNEQFF. CDR3 DNA: TGTGCCACCGCAACAGGGACAACTAACAATGAGCAGTTCTTC.

The genes are TRBV7-9 and TRBJ1-3; D not resolved. Germline V gene sequence: CDR1 SEHNR, CDR2 FQNEAQ (reference sequence). The CDR3 spans 13 residues. Trimming pared 1 base from V and 4 bases from J, leaving 5 bases between. The CDR3 DNA reads as TGTGCCAGCAGCTTAGGCCCGGGAAACACCATATATTTT. Its translation is CASSLGPGNTIYF.

Notes on this clone: Other DNA sequences in this specimen translate into the identical CDR3. The chain carries TRBV18 and TRBJ2-7; D is perhaps TRBD1 (6 bases). V lost 3 bases and J 0 bases, leaving 9 bases between the germline ends. Germline values: CDR1 KGHSH, CDR2 LQKENI. The CDR3 is made up of 14 amino acids. The CDR3 is CASSPGQTSYEQYF. CDR3 nucleotides: TGTGCCAGCTCACCTGGACAGACCTCCTACGAGCAGTACTTC.

The CDR3 region has the DNA TGTGCCAGCAGCTACATATCAGGCAGGGGCCAGGGAGAAAAACTGTTTTTT. This sequence encodes CASSYISGRGQGEKLFF. This chain connects TRBV7-6 to TRBJ1-4, with D maybe TRBD1 (6 bases). The length of the CDR3 is 17 residues. The germline V gene has CDR1 SGHVS and CDR2 FNYEAQ. The ends were cut back, 4 bases at V and 8 bases at J, with 23 bases in the middle.

J is TRBJ1-1 and V is TRBV21-1. TRBV21-1 has pseudogene status. This CDR3 is 16 amino acids long. CDR3 loop: CASSPFGKSQNTEAFF. CDR3 in DNA: TGTGCCAGCAGCCCGTTCGGGAAATCCCAGAACACTGAAGCTTTCTTT.

V is TRBV4-2 and J is TRBJ1-6, with 9 bases aligning to TRBD1. Germline assignment: CDR1 LGHNA and CDR2 YNFKEQ. Germline trimming cut 2 bases from V and 5 bases from J; bases unmatched to any gene: 4. This CDR3 is 16 amino acids long. CDR3 DNA: TGTGCCAGCAGCCAACGGACAGGGGCCAATAATTCACCCCTCCACTTT. This encodes CASSQRTGANNSPLHF.

The rearrangement links TRBV24-1 to TRBJ1-5; D perhaps matches TRBD1 (5 bases). The CDR3 loop spans 13 amino acids. Per germline, CDR1 KGHDR and CDR2 SFDVKD. V lost 5 bases to trimming and J lost 6 bases, with 10 bases between them. The CDR3 spells CATSGGGGQPQHF. CDR3 DNA: TGTGCCACCAGTGGGGGGGGAGGTCAGCCCCAGCATTTT.

The genes are TRBV7-9 and TRBJ2-1, with a possible D match to TRBD2 (5 bases). V lost 5 bases and J 3 bases, leaving 11 bases between the germline ends. The CDR3 has 14 amino acids. CDR1 is SEHNR and CDR2 is FQNEAQ in the germline V gene (reference sequence). The CDR3 nucleotides are TGTGCCAGCAGCCTCTGGGGAGACTACAATGAGCAGTTCTTC. Translation: CASSLWGDYNEQFF. The entire variable domain, with the rest obtained from reference TRBV7-9 and TRBJ2-1, is as follows: DTGVSQNPRHKITKRGQNVTFRCDPISEHNRLYWYRQTLGQGPEFLTYFQNEAQLEKSRLLSDRFSAERPKGSFSTLEIQRTEQGDSAMYLCASSLWGDYNEQFFGPGTRLTVL.

This chain uses TRBV5-4 with TRBJ2-5, with TRBD2 matching 14 bases. The CDR3 covers 16 residues. Germline values: CDR1 SGHNT, CDR2 YYREEE (reference sequence). J was trimmed by 5 bases and V by 3 bases; bases with no gene match: 6. This CDR3 is CASSSRLAGGIETQYF. The CDR3 nucleotides are TGTGCCAGCAGCTCGAGACTAGCGGGAGGGATCGAGACCCAGTACTTC.

The genes are TRBV4-1 and TRBJ1-6; TRBD1 is a possible D gene (6 bases). The germline CDR1 and CDR2 sequences are MGHRA and YSYEKL. CDR3 length: 14 residues. Between the trimmed V and J ends, which lost 4 bases and 5 bases, there was a span of 9 bases. CDR3 nucleotide sequence: TGCGCCAGCAGCCTCCGGGACAATAATTCACCCCTCCACTTT. Its protein product is CASSLRDNNSPLHF.

The rearrangement uses TRBV19 and TRBJ2-7, with TRBD2 as a possible D gene (6 bases). Trimming removed 2 bases at V and 6 bases at J, with 17 bases between. In germline, CDR1 is LNHDA, CDR2 SQIVND (reference sequence). The CDR3 runs 15 residues. The DNA for the CDR3 is TGTGCCAGTAGTATATTCCGAGACACCGGGGGCGAGCAGTACTTC. This codes for CASSIFRDTGGEQYF.

The chain links TRBV5-1 to TRBJ2-1; 7 bases map to TRBD1. The germline V gene has CDR1 SGHRS and CDR2 YFSETQ. J lost 7 bases, V lost 0 bases, and 7 bases had no gene match. The CDR3 length is 15 residues. The CDR3 sequence is CASSLAEVQGNEQFF. The CDR3 DNA reads TGCGCCAGCAGCTTGGCCGAGGTACAGGGGAATGAGCAGTTCTTC.

This clone was found a few times. CDR3 sequence reads: CASSLALGLYGYTF. In DNA, the CDR3 is TGTGCCAGCAGTTTAGCCCTTGGTCTATATGGCTACACCTTC. The chain employs TRBV6-2 or TRBV6-3 and TRBJ1-2; D is uncertain. The CDR3 is 14 amino acids. Deletions cut 4 bases from V and 5 bases from J, with 14 bases between. The germline CDR1 and CDR2 sequences are MNHEY and SVGEGT.

V gene TRBV28 combines with J gene TRBJ1-5; no reliable D call. V lost 5 bases to trimming and J lost 6 bases, with 11 bases between them. Germline CDR1 reads MDHEN; CDR2 reads SYDVKM. The CDR3 sequence is 13 residues long. The CDR3: CASSPPSFQPQHF. The CDR3 DNA follows: TGTGCCAGCAGTCCCCCGTCATTTCAGCCCCAGCATTTT.

The chain recombines TRBV18 with TRBJ2-2, with D possibly being TRBD1 (5 bases). The CDR3 is 16 residues long. Per the germline V gene, CDR1 is KGHSH and CDR2 is LQKENI. V dropped 2 bases and J dropped 0 bases, with 10 bases sitting between them. CDR3 DNA sequence: TGTGCCAGCTCACCAAAAGGGGTCGCGAACACCGGGGAGCTGTTTTTT. Protein: CASSPKGVANTGELFF.

CDR3 sequence (DNA): TGTGCCATCCGAGACAGTATGCAAGAGACCCAGTACTTC. Its translation: CAIRDSMQETQYF. The gene calls are TRBV10-3 and TRBJ2-5, with a tentative D call TRBD1 (5 bases). CDR1 and CDR2 (germline): ENHRY, SYGVKD. This CDR3 contains 13 residues. Trimming removed 8 bases at V and 2 bases at J, with 12 bases between.

The V call is TRBV2, the J call TRBJ2-2; no clear D gene. V lost 8 bases to trimming and J lost 4 bases, with 2 bases between them. The CDR3 extends over 10 amino acids. The V gene's germline CDR1 is SNHLY and CDR2 FYNNEI. This chain's CDR3 is CASGTGELFF. CDR3 DNA: TGTGCCAGCGGCACCGGGGAGCTGTTTTTT.

The J gene is TRBJ2-7, the V gene TRBV19; 9 positions match TRBD1. The CDR3 has 15 amino acids. After removal of 5 bases from V and 3 bases from J, the junction contained 8 bases not matched to a gene. Germline V CDR1 and CDR2: LNHDA, SQIVND (reference sequence). The CDR3 protein is CASSGPGQGLYEQYF. DNA of the CDR3: TGTGCCAGTAGTGGGCCGGGACAGGGACTCTACGAGCAGTACTTC.

The rearrangement joins TRBV28 to TRBJ1-5; D gene uncertain. The CDR3 runs to 13 residues. V was shortened by 8 bases and J by 3 bases, with 11 bases between the two germline ends. CDR1 is MDHEN, CDR2 SYDVKM, per germline. CDR3 amino acids: CASEAMYNQPQHF. The CDR3 coding sequence is TGTGCCAGCGAAGCGATGTACAATCAGCCCCAGCATTTT.

The chain combines TRBV7-8 with TRBJ2-7; TRBD2 matches 12 bases. V trimming: 5 bases; J trimming: 2 bases; junction bases outside the gene matches: 1. This CDR3 region has 14 residues. Germline V gives CDR1 SGHVS, CDR2 FQNEAQ. The CDR3 DNA follows: TGTGCCAGCAGCCGACTAGCGGGAGCCTACGAGCAGTACTTC. Its protein product is CASSRLAGAYEQYF.

This chain connects TRBV27 to TRBJ2-5, with D tentatively TRBD2 (5 bases). The CDR3 contains 15 residues. Germline V gene sequence: CDR1 MNHEY, CDR2 SMNVEV (reference sequence). The V gene lost 1 base and the J gene lost 7 bases, with 16 bases spanning the gap. The CDR3 region has the DNA TGTGCCAGCAGTTTATACTCGACCATGAGCGGGACCCAGTACTTC. It specifies CASSLYSTMSGTQYF.

The chain combines TRBV28 with TRBJ2-7; 9 bases line up with TRBD1. The J segment lost 5 bases and the V segment lost 3 bases, leaving 5 bases of the junction unmatched. The germline V gene has CDR1 MDHEN and CDR2 SYDVKM. CDR3 length equals 14 residues. CDR3 residues: CASSLTGGLHEQYF. The CDR3 region has the DNA TGTGCCAGCAGTTTGACAGGGGGTTTGCACGAGCAGTACTTC.